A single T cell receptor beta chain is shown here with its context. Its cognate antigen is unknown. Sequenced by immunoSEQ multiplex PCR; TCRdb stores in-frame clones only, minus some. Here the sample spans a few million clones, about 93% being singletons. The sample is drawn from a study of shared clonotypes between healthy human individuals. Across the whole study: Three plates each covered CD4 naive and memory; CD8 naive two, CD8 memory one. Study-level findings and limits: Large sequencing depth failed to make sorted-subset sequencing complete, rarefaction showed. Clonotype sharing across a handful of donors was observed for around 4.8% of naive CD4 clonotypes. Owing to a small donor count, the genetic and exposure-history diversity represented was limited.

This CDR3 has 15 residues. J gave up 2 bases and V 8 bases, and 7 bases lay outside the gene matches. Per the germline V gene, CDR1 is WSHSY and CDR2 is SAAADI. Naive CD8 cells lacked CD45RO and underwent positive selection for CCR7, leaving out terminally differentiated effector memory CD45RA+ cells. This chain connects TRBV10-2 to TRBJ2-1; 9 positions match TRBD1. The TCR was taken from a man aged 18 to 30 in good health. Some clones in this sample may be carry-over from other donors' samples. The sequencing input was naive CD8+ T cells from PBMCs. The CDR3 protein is CASVTGQGPYNEQFF. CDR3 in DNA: TGCGCCAGCGTTACGGGACAGGGTCCCTACAATGAGCAGTTCTTC.